The rows below give T cell receptor beta chains drawn from one sample of a study of CD8 T cells in Susac syndrome. One entry per CDR3 protein results from TCRdb running MiXCR on the immunoSEQ multiplex PCR reads. The sample has roughly 180,000 distinct CDR3 sequences; around 96% are singletons. Sequencing was done on a sample of CD4+ T cells from PBMCs. Receptor source: a human donor in good health. Both conserved end residues are part of each CDR3. D genes are given only for firm matches. Rows may omit the clone size; those that give it use once, few, many or a size class.

D gene,J gene,V gene,clone size,CDR3 protein,CDR3 DNA
TRBD2,TRBJ2-1,TRBV9,-,CASSSRSGRAGNEQFF,TGTGCCAGCAGCTCGAGAAGCGGGAGGGCCGGGAATGAGCAGTTCTTC
TRBD2,TRBJ2-5,TRBV30,-,CAWTGSGRAKETQYF,TGTGCCTGGACTGGCAGCGGGAGGGCCAAGGAGACCCAGTACTTC
TRBD1,TRBJ1-1,TRBV18,-,CASSLSTGGGTEAFF,TGTGCCAGCTCACTCTCGACAGGGGGAGGTACTGAAGCTTTCTTT
-,TRBJ1-2,TRBV4-3,-,CASSQGAGAPGGYTF,TGCGCCAGCAGCCAGGGGGCGGGGGCGCCGGGTGGCTACACCTTC
TRBD2,TRBJ2-7,TRBV6-1,-,CASSAGLAGGRYEQYF,TGTGCCAGCAGTGCGGGACTAGCGGGAGGGCGATACGAGCAGTACTTC
-,TRBJ2-5,TRBV29-1,-,CSVDARGDETQYF,TGCAGCGTTGACGCCAGGGGGGACGAGACCCAGTACTTC
TRBD2,TRBJ2-1,TRBV3-1,-,CASSPWTSGSYEQFF,TGTGCCAGCAGCCCATGGACTAGCGGGAGTTATGAGCAGTTCTTC
-,TRBJ1-2,TRBV3-1,-,CASSHSSYYGYTF,TGTGCCAGCAGCCACAGCAGCTACTATGGCTACACCTTC
-,TRBJ1-2,TRBV29-1,-,CSAATGDGYTF,TGCAGCGCAGCCACGGGGGATGGCTACACCTTC
-,TRBJ1-2,TRBV19,-,CASSIDYGYTF,TGTGCCAGTAGTATTGACTATGGCTACACCTTC
-,TRBJ1-5,TRBV3-1,-,CASSQLHTNQPQHF,TGTGCCAGCAGCCAACTCCACACCAATCAGCCCCAGCATTTT
-,TRBJ2-7,TRBV20-1,-,CSAGPYEQYF,TGCAGTGCTGGGCCGTACGAGCAGTACTTC
-,TRBJ2-3,TRBV6-2/TRBV6-3,-,CASSQGDTQYF,TGTGCCAGCAGTCAGGGAGATACGCAGTATTTT
TRBD2,TRBJ2-1,TRBV9,-,CASSVTSGRAREQFF,TGTGCCAGCAGCGTGACTAGCGGGAGGGCCCGGGAGCAGTTCTTC
-,TRBJ2-1,TRBV30,-,CAWNSVSNEQFF,TGTGCCTGGAATTCCGTCTCCAATGAGCAGTTCTTC
-,TRBJ2-5,TRBV20-1,-,CSAEGAGRGETQYF,TGCAGTGCCGAGGGGGCCGGGAGGGGAGAGACCCAGTACTTC
-,TRBJ2-7,TRBV3-1,-,CASSQGGLGEQYF,TGTGCCAGCAGCCAAGGAGGCCTGGGCGAGCAGTACTTC
-,TRBJ1-2,TRBV7-6,-,CASSLGGEDGYTF,TGTGCCAGCAGCTTAGGCGGGGAAGACGGCTACACCTTC
-,TRBJ2-5,TRBV6-2/TRBV6-3,-,CASFSPGQIGETQYF,TGTGCCAGCTTTTCCCCGGGGCAAATCGGAGAGACCCAGTACTTC
-,TRBJ2-7,TRBV20-1,once,CSATGTRSSYEQYF,TGCAGTGCAACCGGGACGAGGAGCTCCTACGAGCAGTACTTC
-,TRBJ2-6,TRBV12-3/TRBV12-4,-,CASSPTHTGANVLTF,TGTGCCAGCAGTCCGACTCACACTGGGGCCAACGTCCTGACTTTC
-,TRBJ1-1,TRBV6-5,-,CASSPPGSMNTEAFF,TGTGCCAGCAGTCCCCCTGGGAGCATGAACACTGAAGCTTTCTTT
-,TRBJ2-1,TRBV9,once,CASSVVQRSNEQFF,TGTGCCAGCAGCGTAGTACAGAGAAGCAATGAGCAGTTCTTC
TRBD2,TRBJ2-2,TRBV5-4,-,CASIPGSGSAPGELFF,TGTGCCAGCATCCCGGGGAGCGGGAGTGCCCCCGGGGAGCTGTTTTTT
-,TRBJ2-5,TRBV7-2,-,CASSLARETQYF,TGTGCCAGCAGCCTAGCGCGAGAGACCCAGTACTTC
-,TRBJ2-7,TRBV30,-,CAWSVPGANEQYF,TGTGCCTGGAGTGTACCGGGGGCTAACGAGCAGTACTTC
-,TRBJ2-5,TRBV27,-,CASRRGGTGQETQYF,TGTGCCAGTCGCCGGGGTGGGACGGGACAAGAGACCCAGTACTTC
TRBD1,TRBJ2-3,TRBV29-1,-,CSVQGAYGDTQYF,TGCAGCGTACAGGGGGCCTATGGAGATACGCAGTATTTT
-,TRBJ2-2,TRBV7-2,-,CASSPWDGLTGELFF,TGTGCCAGCAGCCCGTGGGACGGCCTCACCGGGGAGCTGTTTTTT
-,TRBJ1-1,TRBV15,-,CATSLLQNTEAFF,TGTGCCACCAGCCTGCTGCAAAACACTGAAGCTTTCTTT
-,TRBJ1-4,TRBV7-2,-,CASSLGPLDTEKLFF,TGTGCCAGCAGCTTAGGCCCTTTGGATACTGAAAAACTGTTTTTT
TRBD1,TRBJ2-2,TRBV30,-,CALHPGTGVTGELFF,TGTGCCTTACACCCCGGGACAGGGGTCACCGGGGAGCTGTTTTTT
TRBD2,TRBJ2-1,TRBV4-3,once,CASSPRLAGPGSEQFF,TGCGCCAGCAGCCCCCGACTAGCGGGGCCCGGAAGTGAGCAGTTCTTC
-,TRBJ2-7,TRBV11-1,-,CASSSGGLPSYEQYF,TGTGCCAGCAGCTCCGGGGGCCTTCCTTCGTACGAGCAGTACTTC
-,TRBJ1-5,TRBV15,-,CATSRDWQVRGPQHF,TGTGCCACCAGCAGAGATTGGCAGGTGAGGGGGCCCCAGCATTTT
-,TRBJ1-1,TRBV27,-,CASSFSRGNTEAFF,TGTGCCAGCAGTTTCAGTAGAGGGAACACTGAAGCTTTCTTT
-,TRBJ2-6,TRBV28,-,CASSLGALGANVLTF,TGTGCCAGCAGTTTGGGGGCGCTGGGGGCCAACGTCCTGACTTTC
TRBD2,TRBJ2-1,TRBV7-2,-,CASSSGGRVGNEQFF,TGTGCCAGCAGCTCCGGCGGGAGGGTCGGGAATGAGCAGTTCTTC
-,TRBJ2-7,TRBV6-6,-,CASTVSPYEQYF,TGTGCCAGCACAGTCAGTCCCTACGAGCAGTACTTC
TRBD2,TRBJ2-1,TRBV6-2/TRBV6-3,once,CATLTSGGSADEQFF,TGTGCCACCCTGACTAGCGGGGGCTCCGCGGATGAGCAGTTCTTC
-,TRBJ2-7,TRBV3-1,-,CASSSSSSSYEQYF,TGTGCCAGCAGCTCCAGCAGTAGCTCCTACGAGCAGTACTTC
-,TRBJ2-1,TRBV30,-,CAWRGGPWGYNEQFF,TGTGCCTGGAGGGGAGGTCCCTGGGGCTACAATGAGCAGTTCTTC
-,TRBJ2-1,TRBV9,-,CASSVGGDHNEQFF,TGTGCCAGCAGCGTTGGCGGGGACCACAATGAGCAGTTCTTC
-,TRBJ2-3,TRBV7-9,-,CASSSDRSTDTQYF,TGTGCCAGCAGCTCCGACCGGAGTACAGATACGCAGTATTTT
TRBD2,TRBJ2-7,TRBV28,-,CASRTTRASGRYEQYF,TGTGCCAGCAGAACCACCAGGGCTAGCGGGAGATACGAGCAGTACTTC
TRBD1,TRBJ2-7,TRBV20-1,-,CSARDPGQAVYEQYF,TGCAGTGCTAGAGATCCGGGACAGGCAGTTTACGAGCAGTACTTC
-,TRBJ1-2,TRBV18,-,CASSPSADGYTF,TGTGCCAGCTCACCATCGGCTGATGGCTACACCTTC
-,TRBJ2-1,TRBV19,-,CASRLTPTNEQFF,TGTGCCAGTAGATTGACCCCCACGAATGAGCAGTTCTTC
-,TRBJ2-1,TRBV9,-,CASSVGGTVNEQFF,TGTGCCAGCAGCGTAGGGGGGACTGTCAATGAGCAGTTCTTC
TRBD1,TRBJ2-7,TRBV29-1,-,CSVPGQGADEQYF,TGCAGCGTGCCGGGACAGGGAGCGGACGAGCAGTACTTC